This is a list of T cell receptor beta chains from one sample in a study of early T cells in non-severe SARS-CoV-2 infection. Via MiXCR, TCRdb re-called the 5' RACE reads, giving one row per CDR3 protein. In the table there are some 75,000 distinct CDR3 sequences, about an eighth of which are singletons. Material: whole blood. These TCRs come from an adult who was a healthcare worker with PCR-confirmed SARS-CoV-2 infection or an uninfected control (not recorded which). CDR3s include the opening cysteine and the closing phenylalanine or tryptophan. A D gene is named only where the DNA matches it firmly. Size tells how often a clone was seen (once, few, many) or the class of an expanded clone, and some rows leave it out.

CDR3 DNA: TGTGCCAGCAGCATCCGTGGGGGGAATGAGCAGTTCTTC
CDR3 protein: CASSIRGGNEQFF
clone size: many
J gene: TRBJ2-1
V gene: TRBV7-3
D gene: .

CDR3 DNA: TGTGCCAGCAGTTGGACAGCCTACGAGCAGTACTTC
CDR3 protein: CASSWTAYEQYF
clone size: many
J gene: TRBJ2-7
V gene: TRBV12-3/TRBV12-4
D gene: .

CDR3 DNA: TGTGCCAGCTGTTGGAAGGGTAGCGGGGGACCCTACGAGCAGTACTTC
CDR3 protein: CASCWKGSGGPYEQYF
clone size: many
J gene: TRBJ2-7
V gene: TRBV6-1
D gene: TRBD2

CDR3 DNA: TGTGCCAGCAGCTTGTTGGGGGTTGGACAGGGCGACATTCAGTACTTC
CDR3 protein: CASSLLGVGQGDIQYF
clone size: many
J gene: TRBJ2-4
V gene: TRBV5-6
D gene: TRBD1

CDR3 DNA: TGTGCCAGCAGCCAGGGGGCCGGGTATAATTCACCCCTCCACTTT
CDR3 protein: CASSQGAGYNSPLHF
clone size: many
J gene: TRBJ1-6
V gene: TRBV12-3/TRBV12-4
D gene: TRBD1

CDR3 DNA: TGCAGCACCTGGGCAGGGGGCGCGGATAACTATGGCTACACCTTC
CDR3 protein: CSTWAGGADNYGYTF
clone size: .
J gene: TRBJ1-2
V gene: TRBV29-1
D gene: TRBD1

CDR3 DNA: TGTGCCAGCAGCTCGCAATACAATGAGCAGTTCTTC
CDR3 protein: CASSSQYNEQFF
clone size: few
J gene: TRBJ2-1
V gene: TRBV7-6
D gene: .

CDR3 DNA: TGCAGTGCTAGGGACCCCCGAGCTTTCTTT
CDR3 protein: CSARDPRAFF
clone size: .
J gene: TRBJ1-1
V gene: TRBV20-1
D gene: .

CDR3 DNA: TGTGCCAGCAGTAGACTAGCGGGGCCCTACAATGAGCAGTTCTTC
CDR3 protein: CASSRLAGPYNEQFF
clone size: many
J gene: TRBJ2-1
V gene: TRBV6-5
D gene: TRBD2

CDR3 DNA: TGTGCCTGGGGACTTAAGGGTAATCAGCCCCAGCATTTT
CDR3 protein: CAWGLKGNQPQHF
clone size: few
J gene: TRBJ1-5
V gene: TRBV30
D gene: .

CDR3 DNA: TGTGCCAGCAGCTTACATCGGACAGAAAACTATAATTCACCCCTCCACTTT
CDR3 protein: CASSLHRTENYNSPLHF
clone size: .
J gene: TRBJ1-6
V gene: TRBV11-2
D gene: .

CDR3 DNA: TGTGCCAGCAGCTTCCGACAGGGACCTGAAGTTTTCTTT
CDR3 protein: CASSFRQGPEVFF
clone size: many
J gene: TRBJ1-1
V gene: TRBV3-1
D gene: TRBD1

CDR3 DNA: TGTGCCAGCTCTTCGGACCTCCATAATTCACCCCTCCACTTT
CDR3 protein: CASSSDLHNSPLHF
clone size: few
J gene: TRBJ1-6
V gene: TRBV2
D gene: .

CDR3 DNA: TGCAGCGTTGAAACGGGACTAGCCTCCGGTGAGCAGTTCTTC
CDR3 protein: CSVETGLASGEQFF
clone size: few
J gene: TRBJ2-1
V gene: TRBV29-1
D gene: TRBD2